This T cell receptor (beta chain) emerged from a study of shared T cell receptors in the human thymus. Germline CDR1 is SGHAT and CDR2 is FQNNGV. There are 18 residues in the CDR3. Losses at the gene ends were 4 bases for V and 2 bases for J; bases not matched to a gene: 14. The repertoire was sequenced with immunoSEQ multiplex PCR; TCRdb's copy has only in-frame clones and lacks some. The sample includes about 660,000 clones, roughly 90% of them seen just once. These data were also reused for a study on human thymus T cells.

This clonotype was obtained from a boy under two years old with a congenital heart defect. Input material: thymocytes. The rearrangement uses TRBV11-2 and TRBJ1-5, with 7 bases matching TRBD1. CDR3 DNA sequence: TGTGCCAGCAGCTCTCCGTCAGGGATTGACAGGGGCAATCAGCCCCAGCATTTT. Amino acids: CASSSPSGIDRGNQPQHF.